This is a list of T cell receptor beta chains from one sample in a study of shared clonotypes between healthy human individuals. Using immunoSEQ multiplex PCR, the repertoire was profiled, and TCRdb retains in-frame clones only, with some absent. The sample has 300,000 to 400,000 clones; roughly 70% are singletons. Material: memory CD4+ T cells sorted from blood. These receptors were taken from a man aged 25 to 40 in good health. Both conserved end residues are part of each CDR3. A D gene is named only where the DNA matches it firmly. Clone size is stated in some rows and not others, as once, few, many or a class when expanded.

TRBV2,TRBJ2-2,-,TRBD2,TGTGCCAGCAGGGAAGGGACTAGCGGGGAAGGGGAGCTGTTTTTT,CASREGTSGEGELFF
TRBV9,TRBJ1-1,-,-,TGTGCCAGCAGCGAACAGGGACTCTTAGGCACTGAAGCTTTCTTT,CASSEQGLLGTEAFF
TRBV4-3,TRBJ2-1,few,-,TGCGCCAGCAGCGAAGCCATAGGGTTCTTC,CASSEAIGFF
TRBV9,TRBJ2-7,-,-,TGTGCCAGCAGCGTAAGGGCAGGGCGGTACGAGCAGTACTTC,CASSVRAGRYEQYF
TRBV6-6,TRBJ1-2,few,TRBD1,TGTGCCAGCAGTGACAGGGACAGGGGGCTTGATGGCTACACCTTC,CASSDRDRGLDGYTF
TRBV5-4,TRBJ2-3,once,TRBD2,TGTGCCAGCAGCATTGGGGCTAGCGGGGCGATAGATACGCAGTATTTT,CASSIGASGAIDTQYF
TRBV28,TRBJ1-2,once,-,TGTGCCAGCAGTTTATCGTCGGCAGGGGTGGTATGCACCTTC,CASSLSSAGVVCTF
TRBV5-1,TRBJ2-5,-,TRBD2,TGCGCCAGCAGCTTGGGACTAGCGGAACCTTCACAAGAGACCCAGTACTTC,CASSLGLAEPSQETQYF
TRBV25-1,TRBJ1-2,-,TRBD1,TGTGCCAGCTTGGAACAGGGGCGGCACGGGAATGGCTACACCTTC,CASLEQGRHGNGYTF
TRBV2,TRBJ1-2,few,TRBD1,TGTGCCAGTGATCGGGACAGGGTAACCCACACCTTC,CASDRDRVTHTF
TRBV4-3,TRBJ2-1,few,TRBD1,TGCGCCAGCAGCCAAGTGACAGGGGGCAATGAGCAGTTCTTC,CASSQVTGGNEQFF
TRBV5-1,TRBJ2-3,-,TRBD2,TGCGCCAGCAGTGGTACTAGCGGGAGCACAGATACGCAGTATTTT,CASSGTSGSTDTQYF
TRBV7-8,TRBJ2-1,-,-,TGTGCCAGCAGCCCTTCGGACAGGAGGGAGGGTGAGCAGTTCTTC,CASSPSDRREGEQFF
TRBV7-2,TRBJ2-7,-,TRBD1,TGTGCCAGCAGCTTATGGGCAGGGGGAACCTACGAGCAGTACTTC,CASSLWAGGTYEQYF
TRBV6-4,TRBJ2-2,few,-,TGTGCCAGCAGTGAGGGCACCGGGGAGCTGTTTTTT,CASSEGTGELFF
TRBV6-5,TRBJ2-3,-,-,TGTGCCAGCAGATCCCCAGGACGGGGGACAGATACGCAGTATTTT,CASRSPGRGTDTQYF
TRBV14,TRBJ2-1,-,-,TGTGCCAGCAGCCAGAGAGGGCCCTCTTACAATGAGCAGTTCTTC,CASSQRGPSYNEQFF
TRBV27,TRBJ1-5,-,-,TGTGCCAGCAGTTCTTGGCTATTCCGGGGCAATCAGCCCCAGCATTTT,CASSSWLFRGNQPQHF
TRBV6-6,TRBJ2-3,-,-,TGTGCCAGCAGTCGGGGGCTGCGGGCAGATACGCAGTATTTT,CASSRGLRADTQYF
TRBV15,TRBJ2-5,-,-,TGTGCCACCAGCAGAAGAACTAGTTCCGAGACCCAGTACTTC,CATSRRTSSETQYF
TRBV5-4,TRBJ2-1,-,TRBD1,TGTGCCAGCAGAGGACAGGAAAGCCACAATGAGCAGTTCTTC,CASRGQESHNEQFF
TRBV5-5,TRBJ1-5,-,TRBD1,TGTGCCAGCAGCGTGACAGGGGTTTACAATCAGCCCCAGCATTTT,CASSVTGVYNQPQHF
TRBV9,TRBJ2-1,-,-,TGTGCCAGCAGCCCCTCCCGGGGGTACAATGAGCAGTTCTTC,CASSPSRGYNEQFF
TRBV2,TRBJ2-1,-,TRBD2,TGTGCCAGCAGTGCTCTACTAGCGTCGAACAATGAGCAGTTCTTC,CASSALLASNNEQFF
TRBV9,TRBJ2-3,-,TRBD2,TGTGCCAGCAGCCGCCAGGCGGGAGGCCGAGATACGCAGTATTTT,CASSRQAGGRDTQYF
TRBV6-5,TRBJ1-6,-,-,TGTGCCAGCAGATTATCCGGGCCGGGGGATTCACCCCTCCACTTT,CASRLSGPGDSPLHF
TRBV5-6,TRBJ2-2,-,TRBD1,TGTGCCAGCAGCTCCGGGACAGGGGGTCGGACCGGGGAGCTGTTTTTT,CASSSGTGGRTGELFF
TRBV27,TRBJ2-7,-,TRBD1,TGTGCCAGCAGTTTAAATGGACAGGCCTACGAGCAGTACTTC,CASSLNGQAYEQYF
TRBV7-2,TRBJ2-7,many,TRBD2,TGTGCCAGCAGCTTAATAGCGGGAGTCCGTTACTTC,CASSLIAGVRYF
TRBV19,TRBJ2-3,-,TRBD1,TGTGCCAGTAGTATCACCCCCGGGACAGGGAAGACAGATACGCAGTATTTT,CASSITPGTGKTDTQYF
TRBV7-2,TRBJ2-3,few,-,TGTGCCAGCAGCTTACGAAGTTTCACAGATACGCAGTATTTT,CASSLRSFTDTQYF
TRBV4-2,TRBJ1-4,-,-,TGTGCCAGCAGCCAAGATCTGGGGGCAGGAGGAGTCGGAACTAATGAAAAACTGTTTTTT,CASSQDLGAGGVGTNEKLFF
TRBV7-8,TRBJ2-7,-,TRBD1,TGTGCCAGCAGCTTGACAGGGCTAACCTACGAGCAGTACTTC,CASSLTGLTYEQYF
TRBV16,TRBJ2-1,once,-,TGTGCCAGCAGCCAATTACTCCCAGCAGGAGGGCCGGGTGGTGAGCAGTTCTTC,CASSQLLPAGGPGGEQFF
TRBV5-5,TRBJ1-4,-,-,TGTGCCAGCAGCTTGGTCTGGGGGCGCCATGAAAAACTGTTTTTT,CASSLVWGRHEKLFF
TRBV29-1,TRBJ2-3,-,-,TGCAGCGTGTCAGGAGCAGAGGGAGATACGCAGTATTTT,CSVSGAEGDTQYF
TRBV19,TRBJ2-3,-,-,TGTGCCAGTGGTTCTGGAGATACGCAGTATTTT,CASGSGDTQYF
TRBV18,TRBJ1-2,-,-,TGTGCCAGCTCACCAACGGGTGACTATGGCTACACCTTC,CASSPTGDYGYTF
TRBV28,TRBJ2-3,-,TRBD2,TGTGCCAGCAGTCCTTCCGGACTAGCGGACACAGATACGCAGTATTTT,CASSPSGLADTDTQYF
TRBV5-1,TRBJ2-2,-,-,TGCGCCAGCAGCGTAGGGGGACTTCCCACCGGGGAGCTGTTTTTT,CASSVGGLPTGELFF
TRBV28,TRBJ2-7,few,-,TGTGCCATCGGGACAATCAACGAGCAGTACTTC,CAIGTINEQYF
TRBV28,TRBJ2-2,-,TRBD2,TGTGCCAGCGCGCGGGAGACCGGGGAGCTGTTTTTT,CASARETGELFF
TRBV28,TRBJ1-4,-,TRBD1,TGTGCCAGCAGTGCACCGGGACAGGGCCTCGAAAAACTGTTTTTT,CASSAPGQGLEKLFF
TRBV6-1,TRBJ2-1,-,-,TGTGCCAGCAGTGAAAGTGGTAGGGGCGGTAATGAGCAGTTCTTC,CASSESGRGGNEQFF
TRBV13,TRBJ1-3,-,-,TGTGCCAGCAGCTTCGGACAGCTCTCTGGAAACACCATATATTTT,CASSFGQLSGNTIYF
TRBV5-4,TRBJ1-1,-,-,TGTGCCAGCAGCTTGGAGGCATCCACTGAAGCTTTCTTT,CASSLEASTEAFF
TRBV9,TRBJ2-7,-,TRBD1,TGTGCCAGCAGCGTGATACAGGGGGGAGAGCAGTACTTC,CASSVIQGGEQYF
TRBV10-1,TRBJ2-1,few,TRBD1,TGCGCCAGCAGTGACAGGGGGCTTGGGAATGAGCAGTTCTTC,CASSDRGLGNEQFF
TRBV11-2,TRBJ1-1,-,-,TGTGCCAGCAGCTTAGGAGCCCCGGACACTGAAGCTTTCTTT,CASSLGAPDTEAFF
TRBV7-9,TRBJ2-7,-,-,TGTGCCAGCAGCCCGTATAGGGCTCCCTACGAGCAGTACTTC,CASSPYRAPYEQYF
TRBV5-1,TRBJ2-3,few,-,TGCGCCAGCGGCGCGGACAGATTAAGCACAGATACGCAGTATTTT,CASGADRLSTDTQYF
TRBV2,TRBJ2-1,-,-,TGTGCCACACGGTCCGGGGAAGGAGCCTCCTACAATGAGCAGTTCTTC,CATRSGEGASYNEQFF
TRBV14,TRBJ1-3,-,-,TGTGCCAGCAGCCAACAGGTTTCCTCTGGAAACACCATATATTTT,CASSQQVSSGNTIYF
TRBV19,TRBJ2-6,-,-,TGTGCCAGTAGTATCCAGGGCAGCTCTGGGGCCAACGTCCTGACTTTC,CASSIQGSSGANVLTF
TRBV5-1,TRBJ1-1,once,-,TGCGCCAGCAGCTGGGAGGTTGCCTTGAACACTGAAGCTTTCTTT,CASSWEVALNTEAFF